These 10 T cell receptor beta chains share one sample of origin, sequenced in a study of neurological immune-mediated disorders. TCRdb re-analysed the 5' RACE reads in MiXCR, keeping a single row per CDR3 protein. The repertoire has tens of thousands of distinct CDR3 sequences, 2.5% of them found once; the top ten carry about 2.4%. Sequenced sample: PBMCs. All receptors derive from a middle-aged man with multiple sclerosis.

At least ten counts were recorded for this clonotype. The rearrangement joins TRBV7-2 to TRBJ2-2; D gene ambiguous. Germline CDR1 reads SGHTA; CDR2 reads FQGNSA. The CDR3 is 13 amino acids. V shed 5 bases and J shed 7 bases, with 11 bases lying between them. CDR3: CASSTRGRGELFF. CDR3 in DNA: TGTGCCAGCAGCACAAGAGGTCGCGGGGAGCTGTTTTTT.

Ten or more counts support this clonotype. The chain employs TRBV6-5 and TRBJ1-1, with 8 bases aligning to TRBD1. Germline V gene lookup returns CDR1 MNHEY and CDR2 SVGAGI. The CDR3 consists of 14 residues. Losses at the gene ends were 5 bases for V and 1 base for J; bases not matched to a gene: 3. This chain's CDR3 is CASSPGQENTEAFF. CDR3 nucleotide sequence: TGTGCCAGCAGTCCGGGACAGGAGAACACTGAAGCTTTCTTT.

This clonotype was found many times. The chain employs TRBV5-1 and TRBJ2-1; D might be TRBD2 (6 bases). This CDR3 comprises 15 residues. V lost 1 base and J lost 8, with 16 bases in between. Germline CDR1 SGHRS, CDR2 YFSETQ. This CDR3 reads CASSLWDSTMDEQFF. CDR3 sequence (DNA): TGCGCCAGCAGCTTGTGGGACTCGACTATGGATGAGCAGTTCTTC.

This clonotype was recorded many times. This chain links TRBV11-3 with TRBJ2-2; tentatively, D is TRBD2 (6 bases). The CDR3 is 17 amino acids. Germline CDR1 SGHNT, CDR2 YENEEA. Trimming stripped 5 bases from V and 4 bases from J, with 20 bases between. The DNA of the CDR3 is TGTGCCAGCAGCCCACCTCGGGGGACTTTCTCCACCGGGGAGCTGTTTTTT. This translates into CASSPPRGTFSTGELFF.

The gene calls are TRBV4-3 and TRBJ2-1, with no clear D. This CDR3 has 14 residues. V lost 1 base, J lost 6 bases, and 10 bases lay in between. CDR1 and CDR2 from the germline V gene are LGHNA and YSLEER. CDR3 nucleotide sequence: TGCGCCAGCAGCCAAGGGGGATATGGCAATGAGCAGTTCTTC. Protein sequence: CASSQGGYGNEQFF.

This clonotype was recorded many times. This chain connects TRBV3-1 to TRBJ2-3; 10 bases agree with TRBD2. The CDR3 covers 15 residues. CDR1 and CDR2 from the germline V gene are LGHDT and YNNKEL (reference sequence). Trimming at V came to 0 bases and at J to 4 bases, leaving 1 base not matched to a gene. CDR3 in amino acids: CASSQEAGGPDTQYF. DNA for the CDR3: TGTGCCAGCAGCCAAGAAGCGGGGGGGCCAGATACGCAGTATTTT.

This clonotype was recorded at least ten times. The CDR3 region has the DNA TGTGCCAGCAGTTACTCAGGGAGGCGCACTGAAGCTTTCTTT. It translates to CASSYSGRRTEAFF. The genes are TRBV6-6 and TRBJ1-1; D remains ambiguous. V was trimmed by 0 bases and J by 4 bases, leaving 9 bases between them. From germline, CDR1 is MNHNY and CDR2 SVGAGI (reference sequence). The CDR3 spans 14 residues.

Points on this clonotype: Given a much more abundant clone one base away, this may be a read error. The rearrangement links TRBV12-3 or TRBV12-4 to TRBJ1-5; TRBD1 is a possible D gene (6 bases). CDR3 length: 15 amino acids. The CDR3 loop is CASSFSAGGQQPQNF. The CDR3 DNA reads TGTGCCAGCAGTTTCTCGGCGGGGGGCCAGCAGCCCCAGAATTTT.

The table lists this clonotype with many counts. The chain couples TRBV9 to TRBJ2-2, with 11 bases lining up with TRBD2. V was pared by 3 bases and J by 4 bases, with 11 bases of the junction left unmatched. Germline values: CDR1 SGDLS, CDR2 YYNGEE. CDR3 length equals 18 residues. The CDR3, as DNA: TGTGCCAGCAGCGCCAACTACGCTAGCGGGGGGCCCACCGGGGAGCTGTTTTTT. As protein: CASSANYASGGPTGELFF.

This clonotype was observed many times. The rearrangement joins TRBV5-5 to TRBJ1-3, with 9 bases matching TRBD1. In germline, CDR1 is SGHKS, CDR2 YYEKEE (reference sequence). Trimming at V came to 4 bases and at J to 2 bases, leaving 4 bases not matched to a gene. This CDR3 has 15 amino acids. In DNA form, the CDR3 reads TGTGCCAGCAGCCTGGACAGGGGACCTGGAAACACCATATATTTT. Amino acids: CASSLDRGPGNTIYF.